Below are 6 T cell receptor beta chains sequenced from a single sample in a study of tissue T cells after allogeneic stem cell transplantation (dated by TCRdb to the early 2020s). The time point label, read with the paper, signifies: human tissue collected at research (rapid) autopsy. Over a roughly three-year period, roughly 7 adult allo-HCT recipients who had steroid-refractory GVHD were prospectively enrolled in a research-autopsy study. Libraries were prepared through the immunoSEQ multiplex PCR assay. Entries here come from immuneACCESS through TCRdb and include only in-frame sequences with V and J called. Some clones fail to appear in such tables; in the studies checked, an unresolved V gene covers under half of the shortfall, and the cause of the remainder is unknown. The sample table records a few thousand clones; around 78% of these occur just once. Over 9% of the sample is in the top ten clones.

The input for sequencing was esophageal tissue, taken at autopsy. All receptors come from a male patient aged 60 or older with steroid-refractory graft-versus-host disease after an allogeneic stem cell transplant. Some T cells present after a transplant may be cells of the graft donor.

This clone was detected only once. The genes are TRBV5-1 and TRBJ2-7; D unclear. The germline V gene encodes CDR1 SGHRS and CDR2 YFSETQ. This CDR3 region has 15 residues. The V gene lost 0 bases and the J gene lost 4 bases, with 14 bases spanning the gap. The chain's CDR3 is CASSLGLGLGYEQYF. The CDR3 DNA follows: TGCGCCAGCAGCTTGGGGTTGGGATTAGGGTACGAGCAGTACTTC.

The chain has TRBV5-1 and TRBJ2-7; 7 nucleotides agree with TRBD1. The junction had 8 bases not matched to a gene; V was cut back by 5 bases and J by 3 bases. Germline values: CDR1 SGHRS, CDR2 YFSETQ. The CDR3 is 14 residues long. CDR3 nucleotide sequence: TGCGCCAGCAGTACAGGGGTGCCTGGCTACGAGCAGTACTTC. This sequence encodes CASSTGVPGYEQYF.

V is TRBV12-3 or TRBV12-4 and J is TRBJ1-2, with a possible D match to TRBD1 (5 bases). V was trimmed by 10 bases and J by 3 bases, leaving 15 bases between them. The CDR3 contains 13 residues. The CDR3 protein is CATISGVDYGYTF. CDR3 DNA sequence: TGTGCCACCATCTCGGGGGTGGACTATGGCTACACCTTC.

The count of this clone is one. At one end the junction does not follow the germline gene, possibly because of a read error. This chain uses TRBV7-7 with TRBJ1-4, with 7 positions matching TRBD1. The CDR3 is 15 residues long. Germline CDR1 reads SSHAT; CDR2 reads FNYEAQ (reference sequence). CDR3 loop: CASSPTQGPYEKLFF. The CDR3, as DNA: TGTGCTAGCAGCCCTACACAGGGGCCGTATGAAAAACTGTTTTTT.

This chain connects TRBV15 to TRBJ1-5, with D possibly matching TRBD1 (5 bases). Trimming cost V 1 base and J 6 bases, with 13 bases left between them. The CDR3 runs 15 residues. CDR1 and CDR2 from the germline V gene are LNHNV and YYDKDF (reference sequence). The CDR3 sequence: CATSRVGLAGQPQHF. The CDR3 region has the DNA TGTGCCACCAGCAGAGTGGGACTCGCGGGTCAGCCCCAGCATTTT.

The chain recombines TRBV9 with TRBJ1-2, with no clear D. The CDR3 contains 15 residues. Germline V gene lookup returns CDR1 SGDLS and CDR2 YYNGEE. The V end lost 0 bases, the J end lost 4 bases, and 13 bases lay between the germline ends. The CDR3 region has the DNA TGTGCCAGCAGCGTAGGTATTTGGGCCAGCTATGGCTACACCTTC. It codes for CASSVGIWASYGYTF.